These 26 T cell receptor beta chains were all obtained from the same sample, sequenced in a study of blood T cell repertoires in COVID-19. The protocol was immunoSEQ multiplex PCR, while the TCRdb copy is restricted to in-frame clones and leaves out a portion. The repertoire holds some 150,000 clones, with approximately 88% as singletons. The sequenced material came from peripheral blood. These receptors all come from a man aged 65 to 85 with acute or convalescent COVID-19.

The CDR3 sequence: CASSQPGQGYEQYF. The CDR3, as DNA: TGCGCCAGCAGCCAACCGGGACAGGGCTACGAGCAGTACTTC. This sequence joins TRBV4-1 and TRBJ2-7; 9 bases fit TRBD1. Germline V gene sequence: CDR1 MGHRA, CDR2 YSYEKL. This CDR3 has 14 amino acids. The J segment lost 3 bases and the V segment lost 2 bases, leaving 2 bases of the junction unmatched.

This clone was picked up one time. The chain combines TRBV9 with TRBJ2-7; TRBD1 matches 7 bases. The CDR3 runs 11 residues. Germline CDR1 reads SGDLS; CDR2 reads YYNGEE. The junction had 0 bases not matched to a gene; V was cut back by 3 bases and J by 6 bases. In DNA form, the CDR3 reads TGTGCCAGCAGCGCAGGGGGCGAGCAGTACTTC. Encoded protein: CASSAGGEQYF.

The V call is TRBV19, the J call TRBJ2-7; D might be TRBD2 (7 bases). This CDR3 has 23 amino acids. In germline, CDR1 is LNHDA, CDR2 SQIVND (reference sequence). Trimming took 5 bases from V and 3 from J, leaving 41 bases between them. The CDR3 nucleotides read TGTGCCAGTAGTCCGCGGGGAAGAGTGGCGGGAGAGAGGGGGGCCTCAGGCCACTACGAGCAGTACTTC. This sequence encodes CASSPRGRVAGERGASGHYEQYF.

This sequence joins TRBV19 and TRBJ1-5, with a weak D call TRBD1 (6 bases). V lost 4 bases, J lost 1 base, and 11 bases lay in between. This CDR3 has 15 residues. Germline V lookup: CDR1 LNHDA, CDR2 SQIVND (reference sequence). CDR3 DNA: TGTGCCAGTAGTAAGACAGGACCGAGCAATCAGCCCCAGCATTTT. It specifies CASSKTGPSNQPQHF.

The CDR3 coding sequence is TGTGCCACCAGTGCCACCGGGACTAGCGGGGGTCCCTACAATGAGCAGTTCTTC. Protein sequence: CATSATGTSGGPYNEQFF. V and J are TRBV24-1 and TRBJ2-1, with 14 bases matching TRBD2. The CDR3 length is 18 residues. Losses at the gene ends were 5 bases for V and 2 bases for J; bases not matched to a gene: 7. CDR1 is KGHDR, CDR2 SFDVKD, per germline.

This rearrangement joins TRBV5-8 to TRBJ2-1; 7 bases match TRBD2. Per the germline V gene, CDR1 is SGHTS and CDR2 is YDEGEE. The V segment lost 1 base and the J segment 2 bases; nucleotides outside the gene matches: 9. The CDR3 is made up of 17 amino acids. The CDR3 is CASSLMGGSPTYNEQFF. The CDR3 DNA reads as TGTGCCAGCAGCTTGATGGGAGGGAGCCCCACCTACAATGAGCAGTTCTTC.

V gene TRBV25-1 combines with J gene TRBJ1-2; no firm D call. The germline CDR1 and CDR2 sequences are MGHDK and SYGVNS. The CDR3 covers 15 residues. V was shortened by 6 bases and J by 4 bases, with 18 bases between the two germline ends. The CDR3 region has the DNA TGTGCCAGCAGCAGTGACGGTGAGGGCTCCTATGGCTACACCTTC. As protein: CASSSDGEGSYGYTF.

This clone was counted between two and nine times. The chain carries TRBV28 and TRBJ2-2; 13 positions match TRBD2. CDR1 is MDHEN and CDR2 is SYDVKM in the germline V gene. The CDR3 runs to 16 residues. With V trimmed by 6 bases and J by 6 bases, 7 bases remained unmatched. This CDR3 is CASRKGLAGVSGELFF. CDR3 coding DNA: TGTGCCAGCAGGAAAGGACTAGCGGGAGTGTCCGGGGAGCTGTTTTTT.

The V gene is TRBV5-1, the J gene TRBJ2-5, with D possibly being TRBD1 (5 bases). The CDR3 is made up of 13 amino acids. Germline assignment: CDR1 SGHRS and CDR2 YFSETQ. V lost 4 bases and J lost 3, with 10 bases in between. The CDR3 DNA reads TGCGCCAGCAGCGCCAGGGTCGAAGAGACCCAGTACTTC. Translated: CASSARVEETQYF.

J is TRBJ2-1 and V is TRBV29-1; TRBD1 matches 8 bases. This CDR3 comprises 13 residues. V dropped 5 bases and J dropped 5; count of bases not matched to a gene: 5. Germline CDR1 reads SQVTM; CDR2 reads ANQGSEA. CDR3 loop: CSVTGTGHNEQFF. CDR3 in DNA: TGCAGCGTTACCGGGACAGGTCACAATGAGCAGTTCTTC.

This rearrangement joins TRBV5-1 to TRBJ2-7; possible D gene TRBD1, 5 bases. The V and J ends lost 4 bases and 4 bases respectively, with 15 bases between them. The length of the CDR3 is 14 residues. Germline V gives CDR1 SGHRS, CDR2 YFSETQ. The CDR3 spells CASSTLPDSYEQYF. The CDR3 nucleotides read TGCGCCAGCAGCACGCTCCCCGACAGTTACGAGCAGTACTTC. Supplemented by reference TRBV5-1 and TRBJ2-7, the full variable domain reads KAGVTQTPRYLIKTRGQQVTLSCSPISGHRSVSWYQQTPGQGLQFLFEYFSETQRNKGNFPGRFSGRQFSNSRSEMNVSTLELGDSALYLCASSTLPDSYEQYFGPGTRLTVT.

The sample holds many counts of this clone. This chain links TRBV3-1 (or the pseudogene TRBV3-2) with TRBJ2-7; D possibly corresponds to TRBD1 (5 bases). The CDR3 length is 14 residues. Germline-derived CDR1 and CDR2 are LGHDT and YNNKEL (reference sequence). Trimming pared 1 base from V and 4 bases from J, leaving 11 bases between. CDR3 in amino acids: CASSQGLQVYEQYF. In DNA, the CDR3 is TGTGCCAGCAGCCAAGGCCTACAGGTTTACGAGCAGTACTTC.

The CDR3 loop is CASSIRIPDYGYTF. CDR3 in DNA: TGTGCCAGTAGTATACGCATACCAGACTATGGCTACACCTTC. This chain links TRBV19 with TRBJ1-2, with D unresolved. The ends were cut back, 2 bases at V and 3 bases at J, with 10 bases in the middle. Germline V CDR1 and CDR2: LNHDA, SQIVND (reference sequence). The CDR3 sequence is 14 residues long.

The V gene is TRBV3-1 (or the pseudogene TRBV3-2), the J gene TRBJ2-1, with 8 bases matching TRBD2. Germline assignment: CDR1 LGHDT and CDR2 YNNKEL (reference sequence). The CDR3 is 14 amino acids. With V trimmed by 4 bases and J by 8 bases, 7 bases remained unmatched. CDR3 nucleotide sequence: TGTGCCAGCAGCCGTAGGACTAGCCTGGATGAGCAGTTCTTC. It yields the protein CASSRRTSLDEQFF.

The V and J genes are TRBV24-1 and TRBJ2-1, with D maybe TRBD2 (7 bases). Trimming shortened V by 6 bases and J by 8 bases, and 19 bases separated the two germline ends. CDR3 length: 15 amino acids. CDR1 is KGHDR, CDR2 SFDVKD, per germline. CDR3 amino acids: CATSRSNREGDEQFF. DNA of the CDR3: TGTGCCACCAGTCGGTCAAACAGGGAGGGCGATGAGCAGTTCTTC.

This chain uses TRBV15 with TRBJ1-5, with D possibly TRBD1 on 5 matching bases. V was pared by 1 base and J by 5 bases, with 12 bases between. The CDR3 spans 15 residues. The germline V gene has CDR1 LNHNV and CDR2 YYDKDF (reference sequence). CDR3 in amino acids: CATSRGQGGDQPQHF. The CDR3 bases are TGTGCCACCAGCAGAGGTCAGGGAGGAGATCAGCCCCAGCATTTT.

The rearrangement links TRBV7-9 to TRBJ2-3; tentatively, D is TRBD2 (7 bases). Trimming took off 7 bases at V and 5 bases at J, with 25 bases between the two ends. CDR3 length: 17 residues. CDR1 is SEHNR, CDR2 FQNEAQ, per germline (reference sequence). The CDR3 DNA is TGTGCCAGCATCCCCCCTAGGGGGGGGGAAAGTAGAGATACGCAGTATTTT. This translates into CASIPPRGGESRDTQYF.

This chain connects TRBV11-1 to TRBJ2-5; 9 nucleotides agree with TRBD1. The CDR3 has 15 amino acids. Germline assignment: CDR1 SGHAT and CDR2 FQDESV (reference sequence). V shed 4 bases, J shed 5 bases, and the junction held 8 bases outside the gene matches. The CDR3: CASSSRQGGRETQYF. The DNA for the CDR3 is TGTGCCAGCAGCTCCCGACAGGGGGGACGGGAGACCCAGTACTTC. The whole variable domain, remainder taken from reference TRBV11-1 and TRBJ2-5, is EAEVAQSPRYKITEKSQAVAFWCDPISGHATLYWYRQILGQGPELLVQFQDESVVDDSQLPKDRFSAERLKGVDSTLKIQPAELGDSAMYLCASSSRQGGRETQYFGPGTRLLVL.

This rearrangement joins TRBV3-1 (or the pseudogene TRBV3-2) to TRBJ2-7, with 12 bases lining up with TRBD1. There are 15 residues in the CDR3. V dropped 3 bases and J dropped 7; count of bases not matched to a gene: 7. CDR1 and CDR2 from the germline V gene are LGHDT and YNNKEL (reference sequence). Here the CDR3 DNA reads TGTGCCAGCAGCCACCCGGGACAGGGGGCGCGTGAGCAGTACTTC. This codes for CASSHPGQGAREQYF.

The chain joins TRBV12-3 or TRBV12-4 to TRBJ2-7, with a tentative D call TRBD1 (6 bases). Trimming took 3 bases from V and 5 from J, leaving 11 bases between them. CDR3 length: 13 amino acids. The CDR3 sequence: CASSLAGAHEQYF. Written as DNA, the CDR3 is TGTGCCAGCAGTTTGGCAGGGGCCCACGAGCAGTACTTC.

The rearrangement joins TRBV7-8 to TRBJ1-5, with D uncertain. V lost 2 bases and J 2 bases, leaving 13 bases between the germline ends. Germline CDR1 reads SGHVS; CDR2 reads FQNEAQ. CDR3 length: 16 amino acids. CDR3 protein: CASSLRRKEGNQPQHF. The DNA for the CDR3 is TGTGCCAGCAGCTTACGGCGGAAGGAAGGCAATCAGCCCCAGCATTTT.

The rearrangement uses TRBV5-4 and TRBJ2-1; 13 positions match TRBD2. The CDR3 totals 19 residues. Germline CDR1 reads SGHNT; CDR2 reads YYREEE (reference sequence). Trimming took 4 bases from V and 4 from J; bases not matched to a gene: 14. In nucleotides, the CDR3 is TGTGCCAGCAGCCCCGGACTAGCGGGAGCTTCCCCCCGATACAATGAGCAGTTCTTC. It specifies CASSPGLAGASPRYNEQFF. Supplemented by reference TRBV5-4 and TRBJ2-1, the full variable domain reads ETGVTQSPTHLIKTRGQQVTLRCSSQSGHNTVSWYQQALGQGPQFIFQYYREEENGRGNFPPRFSGLQFPNYSSELNVNALELDDSALYLCASSPGLAGASPRYNEQFFGPGTRLTVL.

The chain combines TRBV7-6 with TRBJ2-5; D uncertain. CDR3 length: 13 amino acids. Deletions cut 5 bases from V and 5 bases from J, with 12 bases between. Germline values: CDR1 SGHVS, CDR2 FNYEAQ. The DNA for the CDR3 is TGTGCCAGCAGCAACCGACCGAGGGAGACCCAGTACTTC. Its translation: CASSNRPRETQYF.

The V gene is TRBV3-1 (or the pseudogene TRBV3-2), the J gene TRBJ1-3; D may be TRBD1 (6 bases). The CDR3 is 15 residues long. Germline loops: CDR1 LGHDT, CDR2 YNNKEL (reference sequence). Trimming cost V 7 bases and J 4 bases, with 17 bases left between them. This CDR3 is CASTPGARGGNTIYF. CDR3 nucleotides: TGTGCCAGCACTCCAGGGGCCAGAGGAGGAAACACCATATATTTT.

V gene TRBV11-2 combines with J gene TRBJ2-7, with 12 bases matching TRBD2. The CDR3 consists of 15 residues. Germline assignment: CDR1 SGHAT and CDR2 FQNNGV. Germline trimming cut 3 bases from V and 3 bases from J; bases unmatched to any gene: 3. The CDR3 here is CASSFSSGRDYEQYF. The CDR3, as DNA: TGTGCCAGCAGCTTCTCTAGCGGGAGGGACTACGAGCAGTACTTC.

This rearrangement joins TRBV7-2 to TRBJ1-3; D is unresolved. There are 14 residues in the CDR3. The V end was cut by 5 bases, the J end by 1 base, with 9 bases between. Germline CDR1 SGHTA, CDR2 FQGNSA. For the CDR3, the DNA is TGTGCCAGCAGCCAGTCGGGTTCTGGAAACACCATATATTTT. Translating it yields CASSQSGSGNTIYF.